A selection of T cell receptor beta chains follows, all from one sample in a study of Graves' ophthalmopathy and Graves' hyperthyroidism. TCRdb ran MiXCR on the multiplex PCR reads and lists one entry per CDR3 protein. The table shows 500,000 to 700,000 distinct CDR3 sequences, with over 20% occurring only once. The sample was peripheral blood. The receptors shown here come from a young woman with stable Graves' hyperthyroidism. Some clones in this sample may be carry-over from other donors' samples. The CDR3 runs from the conserved cysteine through the conserved F or W. The D gene is left open where the match is weak. The listing skips clone size in some rows; elsewhere it reads once, few, many or a size class.

>TRBJ2-7|TRBV6-5|many|TRBD1
CASSYSPTGGIYEQYF
TGTGCCAGCAGTTACTCCCCCACAGGGGGGATCTACGAGCAGTACTTC
>TRBJ2-2|TRBV28|few|TRBD2
CASSYAAGVNTGELFF
TGTGCCAGCAGTTATGCGGCGGGGGTGAACACCGGGGAGCTGTTTTTT
>TRBJ1-5|TRBV6-5|many|TRBD1
CASSLQGLRGNQPQHF
TGTGCCAGCAGCTTACAGGGGCTCAGGGGTAATCAGCCCCAGCATTTT
>TRBJ2-5|TRBV7-2|many|TRBD1
CASSGDRDGKTQYF
TGTGCCAGCAGCGGCGACAGGGACGGGAAGACCCAGTACTTC
>TRBJ2-7|TRBV20-1|few|TRBD1
CSAILQGAYEQYF
TGCAGTGCTATTCTACAGGGGGCTTACGAGCAGTACTTC
>TRBJ2-4|TRBV29-1|NA|TRBD2
CSVYSGGVKNIQYF
TGCAGCGTTTACAGCGGGGGAGTGAAAAACATTCAGTACTTC
>TRBJ2-7|TRBV10-3|many|TRBD1
CAISEWQGAGEQYF
TGTGCCATCAGTGAGTGGCAGGGGGCGGGCGAGCAGTACTTC
>TRBJ1-1|TRBV2|many|TRBD1
CASSESPTGAGGTEAFF
TGTGCCAGCAGTGAATCGCCGACAGGGGCGGGGGGCACTGAAGCTTTCTTT
>TRBJ2-5|TRBV5-6|NA|NA
CASSSVVGPFNQETQYF
TGTGCCAGCAGCTCCGTCGTGGGGCCATTCAACCAAGAGACCCAGTACTTC
>TRBJ1-1|TRBV18|NA|TRBD1
CASSPGTGSLNTEAFF
TGTGCCAGCTCACCCGGGACAGGGAGTTTGAACACTGAAGCTTTCTTT
>TRBJ1-6|TRBV28|many|TRBD1
CASSSTSPGTGGESPLHF
TGTGCCAGCAGTTCAACATCCCCGGGGACAGGGGGTGAGTCACCCCTCCACTTT
>TRBJ1-1|TRBV30|many|NA
CACQKNTEAFF
TGTGCCTGCCAGAAGAACACTGAAGCTTTCTTT
>TRBJ1-6|TRBV6-1|many|NA
CASRVGARARNSPLHF
TGTGCCAGCAGGGTAGGGGCGCGGGCCCGTAATTCACCCCTCCACTTT
>TRBJ2-5|TRBV6-5|many|TRBD2
CASSYLAGVGGETQYF
TGTGCCAGCAGTTATTTGGCGGGGGTTGGGGGAGAGACCCAGTACTTC
>TRBJ2-2|TRBV5-1|NA|NA
CASSLGLGLGSNTGELFF
TGCGCCAGCAGCTTGGGCCTGGGCCTAGGGTCGAACACCGGGGAGCTGTTTTTT
>TRBJ2-7|TRBV24-1|NA|TRBD1
CATSDHRDSTSYEQYF
TGTGCCACCAGTGACCACCGGGACAGCACCTCCTACGAGCAGTACTTC
>TRBJ2-7|TRBV24-1|NA|TRBD1
CATSDSTGGSYEQYF
TGTGCCACCAGTGACTCGACAGGGGGCTCTTACGAGCAGTACTTC